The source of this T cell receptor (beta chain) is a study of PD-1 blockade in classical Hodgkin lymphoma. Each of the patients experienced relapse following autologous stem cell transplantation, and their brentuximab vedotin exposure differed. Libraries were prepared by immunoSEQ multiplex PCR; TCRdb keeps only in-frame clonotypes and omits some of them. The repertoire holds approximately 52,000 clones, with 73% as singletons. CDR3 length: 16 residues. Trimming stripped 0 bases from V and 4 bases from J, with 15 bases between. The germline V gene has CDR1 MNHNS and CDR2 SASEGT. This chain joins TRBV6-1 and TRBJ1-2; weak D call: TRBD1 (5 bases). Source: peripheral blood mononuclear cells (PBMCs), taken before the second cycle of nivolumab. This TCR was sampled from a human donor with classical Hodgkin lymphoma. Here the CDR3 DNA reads TGTGCCAGCAGTGAAGCGCCAGGGTCCCCCAGCTATGGCTACACCTTC. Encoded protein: CASSEAPGSPSYGYTF.